This entry describes one TCR beta chain. Its target is not known. Some clones are missing from TCRdb's copy, which holds only in-frame ones; the method was immunoSEQ multiplex PCR. The table records under 150,000 clones, roughly nine tenths of them present only once. These data originate in a study of T cell clones after liver transplantation. Study in general: A pre-transplant mixed lymphocyte reaction with TCRbeta sequencing defined graft-donor-reactive clones followed in post-transplant blood. Until 12-24 months post-transplant, subjects got standard immunosuppression and no induction. Study-level findings and limits: In most of the 8 subjects, circulating graft-donor-reactive CD4 TCRbeta sequences fell significantly after transplant. The donor-reactive repertoire was only partly measurable in two subjects, lacking donor cells.

The CDR3 runs 12 residues. Trimming stripped 5 bases from V and 5 bases from J, with 10 bases between. The V gene's germline CDR1 is SGHTA and CDR2 FQGNSA. Material: CD4+ T cells from blood, obtained 12 months after liver transplant. The receptor comes from a human patient who received a liver transplant. Some T cells may be provided by the graft donor. The chain joins TRBV7-2 to TRBJ2-7; D gene uncertain. CDR3 nucleotide sequence: TGTGCCAGCAGCCCTTACCCTAACGAGCAGTACTTC. Translated, it gives CASSPYPNEQYF.